This T cell receptor (beta chain) was obtained from a study of CD8 T cells in Susac syndrome. This clonotype showed up just once. High-throughput TCR beta sequencing covered peripheral CD8+ and CD4+ T cells. It was negative isolation that provided the CD8+ and CD4+ T cells, whereas TEMRA cells were enriched by FACS. Germline V gene lookup returns CDR1 MNHEY and CDR2 SMNVEV (reference sequence). The CDR3 spans 13 residues. The V segment lost 6 bases and the J segment 6 bases; nucleotides outside the gene matches: 4. Random hexamers served to reverse transcribe roughly 0.45 to 1 ug RNA. Across 54 Vbeta and 13 Jbeta, TCR beta CDR3 was amplified with immunoSEQ multiplex PCR. TCRdb ran MiXCR on the immunoSEQ multiplex PCR reads and lists one entry per CDR3 protein. The table lists 160,000 or so distinct CDR3 sequences, around 96% of them singletons.

The chain employs TRBV27 and TRBJ1-2, with 10 bases lining up with TRBD1. The origin of this receptor is a human donor with multiple sclerosis. The material sequenced was CD8+ T cells from PBMCs. CDR3 sequence (DNA): TGTGCCAGCAGCCGACAGGGGGCGCATGGCTACACCTTC. Its protein product is CASSRQGAHGYTF.